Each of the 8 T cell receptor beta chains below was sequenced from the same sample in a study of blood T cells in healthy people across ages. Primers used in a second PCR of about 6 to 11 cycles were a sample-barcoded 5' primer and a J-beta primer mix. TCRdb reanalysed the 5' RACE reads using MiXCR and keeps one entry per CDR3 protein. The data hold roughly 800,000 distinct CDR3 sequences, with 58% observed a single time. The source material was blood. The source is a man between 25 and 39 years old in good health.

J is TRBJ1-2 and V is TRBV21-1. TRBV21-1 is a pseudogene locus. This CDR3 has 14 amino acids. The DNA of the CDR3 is TGTGCCAGCAGCAAGGGGATGACCCTGTATGGCTACACCTTC. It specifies CASSKGMTLYGYTF.

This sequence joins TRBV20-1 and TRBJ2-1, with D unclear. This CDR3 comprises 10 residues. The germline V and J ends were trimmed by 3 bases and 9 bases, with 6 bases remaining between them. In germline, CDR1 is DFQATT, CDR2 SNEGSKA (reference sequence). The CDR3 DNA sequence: TGCAGTGCTAGTATGGGTGAGCAGTTCTTC. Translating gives CSASMGEQFF.

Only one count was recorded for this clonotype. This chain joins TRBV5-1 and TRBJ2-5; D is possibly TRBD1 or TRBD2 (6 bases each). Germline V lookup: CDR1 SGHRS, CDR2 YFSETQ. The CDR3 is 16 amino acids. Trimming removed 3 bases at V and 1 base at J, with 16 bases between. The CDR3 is CASSSTAGGLQETQYF. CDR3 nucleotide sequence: TGCGCCAGCAGCTCAACGGCCGGGGGCCTCCAAGAGACCCAGTACTTC. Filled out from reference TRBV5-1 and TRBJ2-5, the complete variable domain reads KAGVTQTPRYLIKTRGQQVTLSCSPISGHRSVSWYQQTPGQGLQFLFEYFSETQRNKGNFPGRFSGRQFSNSRSEMNVSTLELGDSALYLCASSSTAGGLQETQYFGPGTRLLVL.

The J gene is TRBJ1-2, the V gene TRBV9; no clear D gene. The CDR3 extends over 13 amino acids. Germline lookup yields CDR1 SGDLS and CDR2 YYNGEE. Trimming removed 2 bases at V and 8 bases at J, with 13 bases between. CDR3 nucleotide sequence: TGTGCCAGCAGCGTCGCCCCGGGGTACGGCTACACCTTC. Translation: CASSVAPGYGYTF.

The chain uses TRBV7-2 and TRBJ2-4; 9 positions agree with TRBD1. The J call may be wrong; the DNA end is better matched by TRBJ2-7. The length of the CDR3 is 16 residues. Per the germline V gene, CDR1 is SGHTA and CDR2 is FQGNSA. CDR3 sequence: CASSPVSGTGYHEQYF. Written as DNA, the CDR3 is TGTGCCAGCAGCCCAGTATCCGGGACAGGGTACCACGAGCAGTACTTC.

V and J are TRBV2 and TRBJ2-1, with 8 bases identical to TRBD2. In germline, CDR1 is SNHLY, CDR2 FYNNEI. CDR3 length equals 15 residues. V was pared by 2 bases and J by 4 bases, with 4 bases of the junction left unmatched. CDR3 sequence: CASSEQSGGYNEQFF. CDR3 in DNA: TGTGCCAGCAGTGAACAATCGGGGGGGTACAATGAGCAGTTCTTC.

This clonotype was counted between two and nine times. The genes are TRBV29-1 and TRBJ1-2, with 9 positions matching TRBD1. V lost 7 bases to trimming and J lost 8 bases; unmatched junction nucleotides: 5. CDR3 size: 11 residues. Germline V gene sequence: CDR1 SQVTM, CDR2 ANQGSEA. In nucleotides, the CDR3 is TGCAGCGGGACAGGGGAGGAGGGCTACACCTTC. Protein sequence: CSGTGEEGYTF.

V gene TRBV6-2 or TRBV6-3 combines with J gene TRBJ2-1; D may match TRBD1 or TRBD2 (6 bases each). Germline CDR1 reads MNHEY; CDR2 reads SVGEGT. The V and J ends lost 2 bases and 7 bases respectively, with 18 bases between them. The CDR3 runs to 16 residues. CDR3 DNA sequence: TGTGCCAGCAGTTACCCCGTAGCGGAGGGGGGAAATGAGCAGTTCTTC. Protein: CASSYPVAEGGNEQFF.